This record looks at one T cell receptor beta chain sequence and its context. Its matching antigen is unknown. The record originates from a study of T cell clonotyping in hematopoietic cell transplantation. Regarding the study as a whole: Graft donor and pretransplant recipient Inverse Simpson Index values predicted broader posttransplant TCR diversity. After transplant, recipient diversity fell while pathologically expanded clonotypes grew through day 180. Cells were unsorted, so CD4 and CD8 contributions were not separated. Few recipient clonotypes overlapped donors; over 95% were de novo at given depth.

Sequencing used immunoSEQ multiplex PCR; TCRdb keeps in-frame clones, though not all of them. The sample holds about 27,000 clones, approximately 95% seen once. V lost 7 bases and J 2 bases, leaving 14 bases between the germline ends. This CDR3 has 14 amino acids. CDR1 is LNHDA, CDR2 SQIVND, per germline (reference sequence). The receptor's source is a man in his fifties or sixties in good health. Some clones in this sample may be carry-over from other donors' samples. The J gene is TRBJ1-2, the V gene TRBV19, with D perhaps matching TRBD1 (5 bases). The sequenced sample was peripheral blood mononuclear cells. DNA of the CDR3: TGTGCCAGTATGTCTACAGGCGAGAACTATGGCTACACCTTC. It yields the protein CASMSTGENYGYTF.